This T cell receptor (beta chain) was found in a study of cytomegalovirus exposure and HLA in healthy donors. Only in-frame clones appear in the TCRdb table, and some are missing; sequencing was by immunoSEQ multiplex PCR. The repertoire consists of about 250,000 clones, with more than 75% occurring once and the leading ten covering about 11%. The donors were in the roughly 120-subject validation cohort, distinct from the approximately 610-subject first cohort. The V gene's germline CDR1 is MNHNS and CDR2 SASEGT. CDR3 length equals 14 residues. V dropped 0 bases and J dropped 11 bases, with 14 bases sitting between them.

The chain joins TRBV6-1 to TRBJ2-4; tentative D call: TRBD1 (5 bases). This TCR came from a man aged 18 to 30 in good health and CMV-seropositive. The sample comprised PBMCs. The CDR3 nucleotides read TGTGCCAGCAGTGAAGCAGGTAGAATAGGGGTTCAGTACTTC. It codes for CASSEAGRIGVQYF.